Included here is one T cell receptor beta chain sequence, with context. Its matching antigen is unknown. The PCR ran on 60 Vbeta and 13 Jbeta primers. Libraries were prepared by immunoSEQ multiplex PCR; TCRdb keeps only in-frame clonotypes and omits some of them. The sample consists of 60,000 to 75,000 clones, approximately 81% of them appearing once. Germline assignment: CDR1 MNHNY and CDR2 SVGAGI (reference sequence). V gave up 5 bases and J gave up 5 bases, with 19 bases separating them. The CDR3 is 16 residues long. This record belongs to a study of cytomegalovirus exposure and HLA in healthy donors. Overall study results and limits: With later analysis, a missense DCLRE1C variant became linked to TCR beta V- and J-gene trimming.

This chain connects TRBV6-6 to TRBJ2-1, with D possibly TRBD2 on 5 matching bases. This TCR was sampled from a woman in her thirties in good health and CMV-seropositive. Sequencing was carried out using PBMCs. The CDR3 loop reads CASSTLLAEENNEQFF. The CDR3 region has the DNA TGTGCCAGCAGTACCCTCTTGGCGGAGGAAAACAATGAGCAGTTCTTC.